This T cell receptor beta chain was captured in a study of Tregs in tolerant kidney transplant recipients. Across the study: Sorting used antibodies to exclude donor cells.

This clone was observed a few times. Antigen unknown. Data came from immunoSEQ multiplex PCR; TCRdb stores just in-frame clones and leaves some out. The repertoire holds around 2,700 clones, with around two fifths as singletons. Germline V gives CDR1 ENHRY, CDR2 SYGVKD. The CDR3 contains 12 residues. V gave up 6 bases and J gave up 7 bases, with 11 bases separating them. This chain joins TRBV10-3 and TRBJ2-3; D possibly corresponds to TRBD1 (6 bases). The clonotype was recovered from a human donor in good health. The material sequenced was Tregs from blood grown in culture. The CDR3 here is CAIRATGNTQYF. DNA for the CDR3: TGTGCCATCAGGGCGACAGGTAATACGCAGTATTTT.